Included here is one TCR beta chain sequence, with context. This entry belongs to a study of sequential checkpoint blockade in melanoma. From germline, CDR1 is GTSNPN and CDR2 SVGIG (reference sequence). The CDR3 extends over 13 amino acids. Trimming removed 0 bases from V and 8 bases from J, with 11 bases in between. Treatment indicated: randomized to nivolumab then ipilimumab (arm A) or the reverse (arm B). Live CD3+CD8+ CD19− CD56− cells were sorted from PBMCs. Only in-frame clones appear in the TCRdb table, and some are missing; sequencing was by immunoSEQ multiplex PCR. Seen here are about 11,000 clones, around 75% observed once, and the top ten hold 17%.

This receptor was identified in a human donor with melanoma. The V gene is TRBV30, the J gene TRBJ2-1, with D perhaps TRBD2 (6 bases). The sequences come from CD8+ T cells sorted from blood (inferred from file names), collected from a patient given nivolumab and ipilimumab in sequence. Here the CDR3 reads CAWSVLGSDEQFF. CDR3 DNA: TGTGCCTGGAGTGTACTCGGGAGTGATGAGCAGTTCTTC.